Listed below are T cell receptor beta chains from one sample, sequenced in a study of Ad26.COV2.S vaccination and SARS-CoV-2 variants. Using immunoSEQ multiplex PCR, the repertoire was profiled, and TCRdb retains in-frame clones only, with some absent. The repertoire holds fewer than 55,000 clones, approximately 80% seen once, with more than 45% in the top ten. The specimen comprised peripheral blood, sampled after recovery from COVID-19. These receptors were taken from a human donor who had recovered from COVID-19. Each CDR3 is given with its conserved first and last residue. The D gene is left open where the match is weak. Clone size is not always given. Where it is, it says once, few, many or a class for expanded clones.

TRBD2	few	TRBV15	TRBJ2-7	CATSRALTSGTPYEQYF	TGTGCCACCAGCAGAGCTCTGACTAGCGGGACCCCCTACGAGCAGTACTTC
-	-	TRBV5-1	TRBJ1-1	CASSLDPGVDTEAFF	TGCGCCAGCAGCTTGGACCCGGGGGTAGACACTGAAGCTTTCTTT
TRBD1	-	TRBV4-2	TRBJ1-2	CASSQDRGQGFYGYTF	TGTGCCAGCAGCCAAGATCGCGGACAGGGATTTTATGGCTACACCTTC
TRBD1	-	TRBV13	TRBJ2-3	CASNDRARTDTQYF	TGTGCCAGCAACGACAGGGCGCGGACAGATACGCAGTATTTT
-	-	TRBV5-1	TRBJ1-5	CASSLKGVGSNQPQHF	TGCGCCAGCAGCCTGAAGGGAGTCGGGAGCAATCAGCCCCAGCATTTT
TRBD1	-	TRBV6-5	TRBJ2-2	CASSSQGPNTGELFF	TGTGCCAGCAGTTCACAGGGGCCGAACACCGGGGAGCTGTTTTTT
TRBD1	-	TRBV7-9	TRBJ2-5	CASSRGQTETQYF	TGTGCCAGCAGCAGGGGACAGACGGAGACCCAGTACTTC
TRBD2	-	TRBV6-6	TRBJ2-1	CASSPTPGTSGGARYNEQFF	TGTGCCAGCAGCCCCACCCCGGGGACTAGCGGGGGGGCCAGATACAATGAGCAGTTCTTC
-	-	TRBV7-9	TRBJ1-6	CASSFGGDSNSPLHF	TGTGCCAGCAGCTTCGGTGGGGACTCAAATTCACCCCTCCACTTT
TRBD1	-	TRBV30	TRBJ1-1	CAWSRQGYAEAFF	TGTGCCTGGAGTCGACAGGGGTACGCTGAAGCTTTCTTT
-	-	TRBV5-6	TRBJ1-1	CASSLVLNTEAFF	TGTGCCAGCAGCTTGGTGTTGAACACTGAAGCTTTCTTT
-	-	TRBV27	TRBJ1-1	CASSLSPRGNTEAFF	TGTGCCAGCAGTTTATCCCCTCGGGGGAACACTGAAGCTTTCTTT
TRBD1	-	TRBV5-1	TRBJ1-1	CASSSGGLMNTEAFF	TGCGCCAGCAGCTCAGGGGGACTTATGAACACTGAAGCTTTCTTT
-	few	TRBV6-5	TRBJ2-3	CASSSDGFSTDTQYF	TGTGCCAGCAGTTCGGACGGCTTTAGCACAGATACGCAGTATTTT
-	-	TRBV15	TRBJ2-4	CATREGAGAKNIQYF	TGTGCCACCAGAGAGGGCGCAGGGGCCAAAAACATTCAGTACTTC
TRBD1	-	TRBV7-9	TRBJ1-1	CASSPRDSPEAFF	TGTGCCAGCAGCCCGAGGGACAGCCCTGAAGCTTTCTTT
-	-	TRBV12-3/TRBV12-4	TRBJ1-1	CASSLGKNTEAFF	TGTGCCAGCAGTTTGGGCAAGAACACTGAAGCTTTCTTT
TRBD2	few	TRBV30	TRBJ2-1	CAWSVMTSGRARAYNEQFF	TGTGCCTGGAGTGTAATGACTAGCGGGAGGGCGAGGGCCTACAATGAGCAGTTCTTC
-	-	TRBV6-1	TRBJ1-2	CASSERFGSGDGYTF	TGTGCCAGCAGTGAACGTTTCGGGTCAGGGGATGGCTACACCTTC
TRBD1	-	TRBV7-9	TRBJ1-2	CASSPDRGLGGYTF	TGTGCCAGCAGCCCGGACAGGGGATTGGGAGGCTACACCTTC
TRBD1	-	TRBV9	TRBJ1-5	CASSAWDSGDQPQHF	TGTGCCAGCAGCGCGTGGGACAGCGGGGATCAGCCCCAGCATTTT
-	-	TRBV11-2	TRBJ1-2	CASSLTETYGYTF	TGTGCCAGCAGCTTAACAGAGACCTATGGCTACACCTTC
TRBD2	-	TRBV15	TRBJ2-7	CATSRVSPSGAYEQYF	TGTGCCACCAGCAGGGTATCTCCTAGCGGAGCCTACGAGCAGTACTTC
-	once	TRBV5-1	TRBJ2-5	CASSLIGDQETQYF	TGCGCCAGCAGCTTGATAGGGGACCAAGAGACCCAGTACTTC
TRBD1	-	TRBV7-9	TRBJ1-2	CASKISGTGTYGYTF	TGTGCCAGCAAAATCTCCGGGACAGGGACCTATGGCTACACCTTC
-	-	TRBV5-1	TRBJ1-2	CASSPGSGYTF	TGCGCCAGCAGCCCCGGAAGTGGCTACACCTTC
-	-	TRBV6-1	TRBJ1-2	CASSDEVSIYGYTF	TGTGCCAGCAGTGATGAGGTTTCAATCTATGGCTACACCTTC
TRBD2	-	TRBV6-6	TRBJ2-5	CASSLSGRGETQYF	TGTGCCAGCAGTCTTAGCGGGAGAGGAGAGACCCAGTACTTC
-	-	TRBV5-1	TRBJ1-1	CASSVGGQGGTEAFF	TGCGCCAGCAGCGTGGGAGGGCAGGGAGGGACTGAAGCTTTCTTT
-	-	TRBV9	TRBJ2-5	CASSADYSKETQYF	TGTGCCAGCAGCGCCGACTATTCTAAAGAGACCCAGTACTTC
TRBD1	-	TRBV7-3	TRBJ2-1	CASSWEGTGLLDEQFF	TGTGCCAGCAGCTGGGAAGGGACAGGGCTCTTGGATGAGCAGTTCTTC
-	-	TRBV13	TRBJ2-2	CASSLVARRTGELFF	TGTGCCAGCAGCTTAGTAGCAAGGAGGACCGGGGAGCTGTTTTTT
-	once	TRBV21-1	TRBJ1-5	CASSKDRGQALQPQHF	TGTGCCAGCAGCAAGGACAGGGGGCAGGCCCTTCAGCCCCAGCATTTT
-	-	TRBV30	TRBJ1-1	CAWSVSRGTEAFF	TGTGCCTGGAGTGTATCCAGGGGCACTGAAGCTTTCTTT
TRBD2	-	TRBV5-5	TRBJ2-5	CASSSSALTSGYPRRYF	TGTGCCAGCAGCTCTTCCGCCCTGACTAGCGGCTACCCTCGACGATACTTC
TRBD2	-	TRBV19	TRBJ2-1	CASKRLAGDIGEQFF	TGTGCCAGTAAGAGGCTAGCGGGAGATATAGGTGAGCAGTTCTTC
TRBD1	-	TRBV14	TRBJ1-1	CASRKQGKPNTEAFF	TGTGCCAGTAGAAAACAGGGGAAACCGAACACTGAAGCTTTCTTT
-	-	TRBV14	TRBJ2-5	CASSPGSQGETQYF	TGTGCCAGCAGCCCTGGGAGTCAGGGGGAGACCCAGTACTTC
-	-	TRBV4-1	TRBJ1-1	CASSQESHGDTEAFF	TGCGCCAGCAGCCAAGAAAGCCACGGGGACACTGAAGCTTTCTTT
-	-	TRBV10-1	TRBJ1-6	CASSEGRNNSPLHF	TGCGCCAGCAGTGAGGGAAGGAATAATTCACCCCTCCACTTT
TRBD1	-	TRBV3-1/TRBV3-2	TRBJ2-2	CASSQDLRQGYTGELFF	TGTGCCAGCAGCCAAGACCTAAGACAGGGATACACCGGGGAGCTGTTTTTT
-	-	TRBV6-5	TRBJ1-1	CASSYEAGAQSGEAFF	TGTGCCAGCAGTTACGAGGCAGGGGCCCAGAGCGGTGAAGCTTTCTTT
-	once	TRBV7-9	TRBJ2-3	CASSLYGTDTDTQYF	TGTGCCAGCAGCTTATACGGGACTGACACAGATACGCAGTATTTT
-	-	TRBV12-3/TRBV12-4	TRBJ2-2	CASRGARTGELFF	TGTGCCAGCCGCGGGGCCAGGACCGGGGAGCTGTTTTTT
-	-	TRBV30	TRBJ1-2	CAWSTTGIYYYGYTF	TGTGCCTGGAGTACCACAGGGATCTATTACTATGGCTACACCTTC
TRBD1	-	TRBV5-1	TRBJ2-2	CASGTGTGVTGELFF	TGCGCCAGCGGGACCGGGACAGGGGTTACCGGGGAGCTGTTTTTT
TRBD1	-	TRBV19	TRBJ1-1	CASRLGQGNTEAFF	TGTGCCAGTAGATTGGGACAGGGGAACACTGAAGCTTTCTTT
-	once	TRBV6-5	TRBJ1-4	CASSYSGQGDEKLFF	TGTGCCAGCAGTTACTCGGGGCAGGGAGACGAAAAACTGTTTTTT
-	-	TRBV4-1	TRBJ1-1	CASSQAGGTRTEAFF	TGCGCCAGCAGCCAAGCGGGGGGCACGAGAACTGAAGCTTTCTTT